The 31 T cell receptor beta chains presented below share a single source sample, sequenced in a study of cytomegalovirus exposure and HLA in healthy donors. The PCR had 60 Vbeta and 13 Jbeta primers. TCRdb's table, derived via immunoSEQ multiplex PCR, lists solely in-frame clones and lacks some. The data contain about 77,000 clones, roughly 80% of them seen just once; the ten biggest clones take up 4% to 5%. Sequenced: PBMCs. Receptors were obtained from a man in his forties in good health and CMV-seronegative.

In nucleotides, the CDR3 is TGTGCCAGCAGCCGGGGGAGCGGGACGAATGAGCAGTTCTTC. Translating it yields CASSRGSGTNEQFF. This chain uses TRBV4-2 with TRBJ2-1; 7 nucleotides line up with TRBD2. Germline lookup yields CDR1 LGHNA and CDR2 YNFKEQ. The CDR3 spans 14 residues. V lost 4 bases, J lost 7 bases, and 7 bases stayed unmatched.

This clone was counted between two and nine times. V and J are TRBV21-1 and TRBJ2-1; TRBD1 is taken as the D call from the table, unchecked against the DNA. TRBV21-1 is a known pseudogene. The CDR3 consists of 21 residues. CDR3 residues: CASSNLGQGFAYPFSYNEQFF. For the CDR3, the DNA is TGTGCCAGCAGCAACTTGGGTCAGGGATTCGCCTATCCTTTCTCCTACAATGAGCAGTTCTTC.

The chain uses TRBV5-5 and TRBJ1-4, with unresolved D. The CDR3 length is 14 residues. Germline CDR1 SGHKS, CDR2 YYEKEE (reference sequence). Trimming stripped 1 base from V and 8 bases from J, with 12 bases between. This chain's CDR3 is CASSLREAEEKLFF. The CDR3 region has the DNA TGTGCCAGCAGCTTGCGGGAGGCTGAGGAAAAACTGTTTTTT.

This clone was counted only a few times. V gene TRBV6-1 combines with J gene TRBJ1-1, with TRBD1 matching 9 bases. The CDR3 is 13 amino acids. Per germline, CDR1 MNHNS and CDR2 SASEGT. V lost 6 bases, J lost 4 bases, and 3 bases stayed unmatched. CDR3 loop: CASRQGAGTEAFF. The CDR3 nucleotides read TGTGCCAGCAGACAGGGGGCGGGCACTGAAGCTTTCTTT.

This clone has a handful of counts. The chain couples TRBV7-9 to TRBJ2-5; 8 positions agree with TRBD2. The CDR3 consists of 15 residues. Germline V lookup: CDR1 SEHNR, CDR2 FQNEAQ (reference sequence). The ends lost 2 bases at V and 0 bases at J; junction bases unmatched: 2. The CDR3 protein is CASSLLSGDQETQYF. CDR3 DNA: TGTGCCAGCAGCTTACTTAGCGGGGACCAAGAGACCCAGTACTTC.

This chain links TRBV4-2 with TRBJ2-1; 7 nucleotides align to TRBD2. The CDR3 runs to 16 residues. Losses at the gene ends were 0 bases for V and 4 bases for J; bases not matched to a gene: 6. Germline loops: CDR1 LGHNA, CDR2 YNFKEQ. The CDR3 bases are TGTGCCAGCAGCCAAGATCAACCTAGCGGTTACAATGAGCAGTTCTTC. Protein sequence: CASSQDQPSGYNEQFF.

V is TRBV28 and J is TRBJ2-7; 10 nucleotides agree with TRBD1. J gave up 1 base and V 5 bases, and 5 bases lay outside the gene matches. This CDR3 spans 15 amino acids. CDR1 and CDR2 (germline): MDHEN, SYDVKM. As DNA, the CDR3 is TGTGCCAGCAGTGTGCCGGGACAGGGGTCCTACGAGCAGTACTTC. As protein: CASSVPGQGSYEQYF.

The chain joins TRBV4-1 to TRBJ2-2, with TRBD2 identical over 11 bases. Germline V gene sequence: CDR1 MGHRA, CDR2 YSYEKL. This CDR3 region has 16 residues. J lost 1 base, V lost 3 bases, and 1 base had no gene match. CDR3 in DNA: TGCGCCAGCAGCCAGCTAGCGGGAGGGAACACCGGGGAGCTGTTTTTT. Translated: CASSQLAGGNTGELFF.

A single count supports this clone. The chain is built from TRBV6-4 and TRBJ2-1; D uncertain. CDR3 length equals 13 residues. Trimming removed 6 bases at V and 0 bases at J, with 6 bases between. Germline V gene sequence: CDR1 MRHNA, CDR2 SNTAGT. CDR3 residues: CASRAISYNEQFF. The CDR3 coding sequence is TGTGCCAGCAGAGCCATCTCCTACAATGAGCAGTTCTTC.

The chain combines TRBV18 with TRBJ2-7; a weak D match, TRBD1 (6 bases). CDR1 is KGHSH, CDR2 LQKENI, per germline. The V end was cut by 1 base, the J end by 6 bases, with 16 bases between. The CDR3 runs 15 residues. The CDR3 protein is CASSPQQGWSLEQYF. In nucleotides, the CDR3 is TGTGCCAGCTCACCACAACAGGGATGGAGCCTCGAGCAGTACTTC.

The chain recombines TRBV30 with TRBJ1-5; D might be TRBD1 (5 bases). The V gene's germline CDR1 is GTSNPN and CDR2 SVGIG (reference sequence). V dropped 1 base and J dropped 9 bases, with 16 bases sitting between them. The CDR3 is 14 amino acids. The CDR3 is CAWSATGLQGPQHF. The DNA of the CDR3 is TGTGCCTGGAGTGCAACCGGGCTGCAGGGGCCCCAGCATTTT.

V gene TRBV19 combines with J gene TRBJ1-2; 7 bases fit TRBD1. Germline CDR1 and CDR2: LNHDA and SQIVND (reference sequence). The V segment lost 5 bases and the J segment 3 bases; nucleotides outside the gene matches: 6. CDR3 length: 14 residues. The CDR3 DNA is TGTGCCAGTAGTCGAAGGGGGCTGGACTATGGCTACACCTTC. It specifies CASSRRGLDYGYTF.

The chain combines TRBV5-4 with TRBJ2-2; TRBD2 matches at 9 bases. V was pared by 4 bases and J by 1 base, with 5 bases of the junction left unmatched. The CDR3 length is 16 residues. Looked up from germline, CDR1 is SGHNT and CDR2 is YYREEE (reference sequence). CDR3 sequence: CASSPQTSGNTGELFF. For the CDR3, the DNA is TGTGCCAGCAGCCCCCAGACTAGCGGGAACACCGGGGAGCTGTTTTTT.

The J gene is TRBJ2-2, the V gene TRBV30; 9 bases align to TRBD1. In germline, CDR1 is GTSNPN, CDR2 SVGIG (reference sequence). Germline trimming cut 5 bases from V and 0 bases from J; bases unmatched to any gene: 7. The CDR3 is made up of 16 amino acids. In DNA, the CDR3 is TGTGCCTGGGATGGACAGGGGTTCGCGAACACCGGGGAGCTGTTTTTT. Protein sequence: CAWDGQGFANTGELFF.

This chain links TRBV2 with TRBJ2-5; possible D gene TRBD2, 6 bases. The J call is in doubt because the DNA end fits TRBJ2-7 better. Germline V gene lookup returns CDR1 SNHLY and CDR2 FYNNEI. The length of the CDR3 is 13 residues. The CDR3 loop reads CASKEGRPYEQYF. DNA of the CDR3: TGTGCCAGCAAGGAGGGACGGCCCTACGAGCAGTACTTC.

This clone showed up just a few times. The chain joins TRBV10-3 to TRBJ2-5; 7 positions agree with TRBD2. Germline assignment: CDR1 ENHRY and CDR2 SYGVKD. Trimming cost V 10 bases and J 0 bases; bases outside gene matches: 14. This CDR3 is 16 amino acids long. CDR3 residues: CASSLRGEGYQETQYF. CDR3 nucleotides: TGTGCCAGCTCATTAAGAGGGGAGGGATACCAAGAGACCCAGTACTTC.

J is TRBJ2-7 and V is TRBV7-9; maybe TRBD1 (6 bases). The V gene's germline CDR1 is SEHNR and CDR2 FQNEAQ (reference sequence). The CDR3 runs 15 residues. The V end was cut by 5 bases, the J end by 0 bases, with 14 bases between. The CDR3 DNA is TGTGCCAGCAGCCATGGACAGAGTACCTCCTACGAGCAGTACTTC. This translates into CASSHGQSTSYEQYF.

The V call is TRBV27, the J call TRBJ2-7; D call uncertain. CDR3 length: 14 amino acids. Trimming pared 2 bases from V and 0 bases from J, leaving 8 bases between. Germline V gene data show CDR1 as MNHEY and CDR2 as SMNVEV (reference sequence). CDR3 DNA: TGTGCCAGCAGTTTAAGTAGCAGCTCCTACGAGCAGTACTTC. As protein: CASSLSSSSYEQYF.

This clone occurred a few times. The chain employs TRBV27 and TRBJ2-6, with a possible D match to TRBD1 (5 bases). In germline, CDR1 is MNHEY, CDR2 SMNVEV (reference sequence). This CDR3 has 16 residues. Trimming took off 6 bases at V and 4 bases at J, with 16 bases between the two ends. For the CDR3, the DNA is TGTGCCAGCAGCCCCATCCAGGGTACGGGGGCCAACGTCCTGACTTTC. As protein: CASSPIQGTGANVLTF.

CDR3 protein: CASSRDYNTGELFF. Here the CDR3 DNA reads TGTGCCAGCAGTCGGGACTACAACACCGGGGAGCTGTTTTTT. The V call is TRBV2, the J call TRBJ2-2; 7 bases are a match to TRBD2. There are 14 residues in the CDR3. The junction had 2 bases not matched to a gene; V was cut back by 5 bases and J by 2 bases. Germline CDR1 SNHLY, CDR2 FYNNEI.

About this clone: Mismatch with germline at one junction end may stem from a read error. The chain recombines TRBV29-1 with TRBJ2-1, with a possible D match to TRBD2 (6 bases). The CDR3 totals 14 residues. Germline values: CDR1 SQVTM, CDR2 ANQGSEA. CDR3 in DNA: TGCAGCGTTGAAGGGAGGGAAGCCTACAGTGAGCAGTTCTTC. Its protein product is CSVEGREAYSEQFF.

The chain carries TRBV27 and TRBJ2-1, with 9 bases that match TRBD2. This CDR3 contains 15 residues. J gave up 8 bases and V 2 bases, and 7 bases lay outside the gene matches. Germline-derived CDR1 and CDR2 are MNHEY and SMNVEV (reference sequence). The CDR3 DNA reads TGTGCCAGCAGTTTAGAAGCGGGAGGCTTTCATGAGCAGTTCTTC. This translates into CASSLEAGGFHEQFF.

This rearrangement joins TRBV30 to TRBJ1-1, with TRBD1 identical over 8 bases. The CDR3 contains 17 residues. Germline values: CDR1 GTSNPN, CDR2 SVGIG (reference sequence). V shed 1 base and J 1 base; nucleotides not matched to a gene: 11. CDR3 bases: TGTGCCTGGAGTGCCCGCAGGGGGCCCATGGGGAACACTGAAGCTTTCTTT. It is translated as CAWSARRGPMGNTEAFF.

This chain connects TRBV4-3 to TRBJ2-7; D call uncertain. Germline assignment: CDR1 LGHNA and CDR2 YSLEER. Trimming took off 4 bases at V and 7 bases at J, with 14 bases between the two ends. This CDR3 is 13 amino acids long. The CDR3 coding sequence is TGCGCCAGCAGCCCACGGAGTTACGGAGAGCAGTACTTC. Amino acids: CASSPRSYGEQYF.

The V call is TRBV4-3, the J call TRBJ2-1, with 7 bases fitting TRBD1. The ends lost 5 bases at V and 6 bases at J; junction bases unmatched: 4. CDR3 length: 13 amino acids. Germline-derived CDR1 and CDR2 are LGHNA and YSLEER. The CDR3 is CASSSDRFNEQFF. DNA of the CDR3: TGCGCCAGCAGCTCGGACAGGTTCAATGAGCAGTTCTTC.

This clone was detected once. The chain couples TRBV19 to TRBJ1-1; D is possibly TRBD1 (6 bases). Trimming left V 4 bases short and J 4 bases short, with 16 bases between. From germline, CDR1 is LNHDA and CDR2 SQIVND (reference sequence). CDR3 size: 15 residues. In DNA, the CDR3 is TGTGCCAGTAGTACCTCTACAGGGCCCGGCACTGAAGCTTTCTTT. Translated: CASSTSTGPGTEAFF.

This clone has only one observation. The chain has TRBV7-8 and TRBJ2-1, with D uncertain. Trimming cost V 1 base and J 6 bases, with 7 bases left between them. The CDR3 extends over 13 amino acids. Per germline, CDR1 SGHVS and CDR2 FQNEAQ. CDR3 protein: CASSLGRFNEQFF. The CDR3 DNA follows: TGTGCCAGCAGCTTAGGGAGATTCAATGAGCAGTTCTTC.

The chain has TRBV6-6 and TRBJ1-1, with 9 bases identical to TRBD1. Germline loops: CDR1 MNHNY, CDR2 SVGAGI (reference sequence). The V segment lost 4 bases and the J segment 6 bases; nucleotides outside the gene matches: 12. The CDR3 has 16 residues. CDR3 in amino acids: CASSSVPAGQGAEAFF. CDR3 sequence (DNA): TGTGCCAGCAGTTCCGTCCCCGCGGGACAGGGCGCTGAAGCTTTCTTT.

This clone was picked up one time. The rearrangement links TRBV27 to TRBJ2-5, with 14 positions matching TRBD2. The CDR3 is 19 residues long. Losses at the gene ends were 2 bases for V and 5 bases for J; bases not matched to a gene: 13. Germline V lookup: CDR1 MNHEY, CDR2 SMNVEV (reference sequence). CDR3: CASSLVLPGLAGVGETQYF. DNA of the CDR3: TGTGCCAGCAGTTTAGTCCTACCGGGACTAGCGGGAGTGGGTGAGACCCAGTACTTC.

This chain joins TRBV6-1 and TRBJ1-3; 7 nucleotides align to TRBD1. The ends lost 5 bases at V and 4 bases at J; junction bases unmatched: 8. The germline V gene has CDR1 MNHNS and CDR2 SASEGT. This CDR3 comprises 15 residues. CDR3 sequence (DNA): TGTGCCAGCAGTAGAGTGACAGGGTCAGGAAACACCATATATTTT. It codes for CASSRVTGSGNTIYF.

The chain combines TRBV2 with TRBJ2-6, with D perhaps matching TRBD1 (5 bases). This CDR3 spans 17 amino acids. Germline CDR1 reads SNHLY; CDR2 reads FYNNEI. The germline V and J ends were trimmed by 9 bases and 3 bases, with 21 bases remaining between them. CDR3 in amino acids: CASRRTQDDFGANVLTF. The CDR3 DNA sequence: TGTGCCAGTCGTCGGACACAGGATGATTTTGGGGCCAACGTCCTGACTTTC.